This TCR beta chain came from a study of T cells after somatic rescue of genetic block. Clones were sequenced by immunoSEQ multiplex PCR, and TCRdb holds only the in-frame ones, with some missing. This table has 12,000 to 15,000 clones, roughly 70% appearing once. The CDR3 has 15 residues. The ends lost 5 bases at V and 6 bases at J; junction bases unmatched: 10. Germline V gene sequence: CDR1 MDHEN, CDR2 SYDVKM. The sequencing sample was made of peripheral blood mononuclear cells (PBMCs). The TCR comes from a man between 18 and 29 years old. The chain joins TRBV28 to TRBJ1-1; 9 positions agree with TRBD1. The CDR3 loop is CASSPWDRVSAEAFF. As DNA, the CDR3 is TGTGCCAGCAGTCCCTGGGACAGGGTAAGCGCTGAAGCTTTCTTT. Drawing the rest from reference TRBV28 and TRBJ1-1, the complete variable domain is DVKVTQSSRYLVKRTGEKVFLECVQDMDHENMFWYRQDPGLGLRLIYFSYDVKMKEKGDIPEGYSVSREKKERFSLILESASTNQTSMYLCASSPWDRVSAEAFFGQGTRLTVV.